The following is a T cell receptor beta chain sequence with its context. Authors' processing steps: Amplification with reference gene primers provided the estimates of nucleated cell counts. This table comes from immunoSEQ multiplex PCR, and its TCRdb copy is limited to in-frame clones, with some not included. The V and J calls and clone size were taken over from that table, and D and trimming were inferred from the DNA. The sample consists of about 130,000 clones, around 79% of them appearing once. CDR3 length equals 12 residues. Germline loops: CDR1 SQVTM, CDR2 ANQGSEA. Trimming left V 5 bases short and J 2 bases short, with 10 bases between. This sample stems from a study of blood T cell repertoires in COVID-19. Study summary: PBMCs, B-cell-depleted T cells, or T cells provided the cDNA or gDNA that made up the material.

This sequence originates from a woman aged 70-85 years with COVID-19, enrolled during active disease. What was sequenced was peripheral blood. The chain recombines TRBV29-1 with TRBJ2-7, with D possibly TRBD1 on 6 matching bases. The CDR3 nucleotides are TGCAGCGTTTCGACAGGAACCTACGAGCAGTACTTC. Translated, it gives CSVSTGTYEQYF.